Here is one T cell receptor beta chain with its context. TCRdb's copy holds only in-frame clones and misses some; the assay was immunoSEQ multiplex PCR. The data contain just over 70,000 clones, under 90% of them singletons. This record belongs to a study of blood T cell repertoires in COVID-19. This CDR3 is 15 amino acids long. The germline V gene has CDR1 SGHAT and CDR2 FQNNGV. The V segment lost 5 bases and the J segment 7 bases; nucleotides outside the gene matches: 13. V gene TRBV11-2 combines with J gene TRBJ1-1; TRBD1 matches 7 bases. This clonotype was sampled from a man in his 70s who had recovered from COVID-19. The specimen was peripheral blood. CDR3 sequence: CASSPRTGRTGEAFF. As DNA, the CDR3 is TGTGCCAGCAGCCCCAGGACAGGTCGAACAGGTGAAGCTTTCTTT. The whole variable domain, remainder taken from reference TRBV11-2 and TRBJ1-1, is EAGVAQSPRYKIIEKRQSVAFWCNPISGHATLYWYQQILGQGPKLLIQFQNNGVVDDSQLPKDRFSAERLKGVDSTLKIQPAKLEDSAVYLCASSPRTGRTGEAFFGQGTRLTVV.